These 23 T cell receptor beta chains were all obtained from the same sample, sequenced in a study of blood T cells in healthy people across ages. Combining a sample-barcoded 5' primer with a J-beta primer mix, a second PCR ran for 7 to 11 cycles. A single record per CDR3 protein comes from TCRdb applying MiXCR to the 5' RACE reads. The table lists approximately 1.5 million distinct CDR3 sequences, under 55% of them singletons. The sequenced material came from blood. These receptors were obtained from a woman aged 18-35 years in good health.

This chain joins TRBV5-1 and TRBJ2-5; D is ambiguous. Germline CDR1 reads SGHRS; CDR2 reads YFSETQ. Trimming shortened V by 0 bases and J by 0 bases, and 9 bases separated the two germline ends. The CDR3 contains 15 residues. CDR3 coding DNA: TGCGCCAGCAGCTTGGCCCCGATTTACCAAGAGACCCAGTACTTC. Its translation: CASSLAPIYQETQYF.

The gene calls are TRBV6-2 or TRBV6-3 and TRBJ2-7, with unresolved D. The length of the CDR3 is 14 residues. CDR1 and CDR2 from the germline V gene are MNHEY and SVGEGT. V dropped 7 bases and J dropped 3 bases, with 16 bases sitting between them. DNA for the CDR3: TGTGCCAGCATCTCCCAAGGGCGATTCTACGAGCAGTACTTC. It codes for CASISQGRFYEQYF.

This clonotype was counted only a few times. The chain carries TRBV11-2 and TRBJ2-1, with 10 nucleotides matching TRBD2. Germline trimming cut 1 base from V and 5 bases from J; bases unmatched to any gene: 5. Germline V gives CDR1 SGHAT, CDR2 FQNNGV. The CDR3 spans 16 residues. As DNA, the CDR3 is TGTGCCAGCAGCTTAGGTACTAGCGGGGCCCACAATGAGCAGTTCTTC. Protein product: CASSLGTSGAHNEQFF.

The chain recombines TRBV4-1 with TRBJ1-5; D possibly corresponds to TRBD1 (5 bases). The CDR3 has 15 amino acids. The germline V and J ends were trimmed by 0 bases and 7 bases, with 13 bases remaining between them. CDR1 and CDR2 (germline): MGHRA, YSYEKL. The CDR3 DNA reads TGCGCCAGCAGCCAAGAAGCAGGGTTCGTGCAGCCCCAGCATTTT. Amino acid sequence: CASSQEAGFVQPQHF.

This clonotype has a handful of counts. The rearrangement links TRBV27 to TRBJ2-7; D remains unclear. The germline gives CDR1 MNHEY, CDR2 SMNVEV (reference sequence). V was cut by 5 bases and J by 0 bases, with 11 bases left in between. The length of the CDR3 is 14 residues. The chain's CDR3 is CASSVAESSYEQYF. The CDR3 DNA follows: TGTGCCAGCAGTGTAGCAGAAAGCTCCTACGAGCAGTACTTC.

This clonotype was counted a few times. The J gene is TRBJ2-1, the V gene TRBV6-1; 8 positions match TRBD1. The ends lost 6 bases at V and 0 bases at J; junction bases unmatched: 4. CDR1 is MNHNS and CDR2 is SASEGT in the germline V gene. This CDR3 comprises 15 residues. CDR3 nucleotide sequence: TGTGCCAGCAGGGGGGACAGGTCCTCCTACAATGAGCAGTTCTTC. Translated, it gives CASRGDRSSYNEQFF.

This chain joins TRBV12-3 or TRBV12-4 and TRBJ2-1, with TRBD1 as a possible D gene (5 bases). V lost 6 bases, J lost 3 bases, and 18 bases lay in between. The CDR3 sequence is 16 residues long. The CDR3 sequence is CASSLSQGTRYNEQFF. The CDR3 bases are TGTGCCAGCAGCCTCAGTCAGGGCACCCGCTACAATGAGCAGTTCTTC.

This clonotype was counted between two and nine times. This chain links TRBV27 with TRBJ1-1, with D tentatively TRBD1 (5 bases). Germline V CDR1 and CDR2: MNHEY, SMNVEV (reference sequence). V was cut by 8 bases and J by 10 bases, with 26 bases left in between. This CDR3 contains 15 residues. The chain's CDR3 is CASYGGEGGGVGAFF. The CDR3 nucleotides read TGTGCCAGCTATGGAGGGGAGGGTGGTGGAGTAGGAGCTTTCTTT.

This clonotype has just a few counts. The V and J genes are TRBV6-5 and TRBJ1-1; the match to TRBD1 covers 7 bases. CDR3 size: 13 residues. CDR1 MNHEY and CDR2 SVGAGI come from the germline V gene. Trimming at V came to 2 bases and at J to 7 bases, leaving 4 bases not matched to a gene. This CDR3 is CASSYTGTDEAFF. CDR3 in DNA: TGTGCCAGCAGTTACACAGGGACAGATGAAGCTTTCTTT.

The chain uses TRBV9 and TRBJ2-3, with D uncertain. Germline lookup yields CDR1 SGDLS and CDR2 YYNGEE. The CDR3 is 15 amino acids. V was pared by 0 bases and J by 2 bases, with 10 bases between. As DNA, the CDR3 is TGTGCCAGCAGCGTAGGGGCTGGACCCACAGATACGCAGTATTTT. It yields the protein CASSVGAGPTDTQYF.

V and J are TRBV20-1 and TRBJ2-5; 12 bases are a match to TRBD2. The germline V gene has CDR1 DFQATT and CDR2 SNEGSKA (reference sequence). The CDR3 is 16 residues long. With V trimmed by 3 bases and J by 11 bases, 16 bases remained unmatched. The CDR3 loop is CSASPRLAGANNEQYF. CDR3 coding DNA: TGCAGTGCTAGTCCCCGACTAGCGGGGGCAAACAATGAGCAGTACTTC.

The chain uses TRBV7-9 and TRBJ2-1; D gene ambiguous. The V gene lost 1 base and the J gene lost 4 bases, with 11 bases spanning the gap. This CDR3 has 15 residues. The germline V gene has CDR1 SEHNR and CDR2 FQNEAQ (reference sequence). CDR3 loop: CASSLGKGGYNEQFF. CDR3 nucleotides: TGTGCCAGCAGCTTAGGGAAGGGTGGGTACAATGAGCAGTTCTTC.

The rearrangement links TRBV6-6 to TRBJ2-7; possibly TRBD1 or TRBD2 for D (5 bases each). The CDR3 has 14 residues. In germline, CDR1 is MNHNY, CDR2 SVGAGI (reference sequence). Between the trimmed V and J ends, which lost 2 bases and 6 bases, there was a span of 14 bases. This chain's CDR3 is CASSYRGAGGEQYF. CDR3 in DNA: TGTGCCAGCAGTTACCGTGGGGCTGGAGGCGAGCAGTACTTC.

This clonotype was observed a single time. The rearrangement uses TRBV4-3 and TRBJ2-3; TRBD2 aligns across 11 bases. The V gene's germline CDR1 is LGHNA and CDR2 YSLEER. This CDR3 region has 17 residues. V dropped 2 bases and J dropped 1; count of bases not matched to a gene: 5. CDR3 sequence: CASSQRLAGLGTDTQYF. The CDR3 nucleotides read TGCGCCAGCAGCCAAAGACTAGCGGGGTTGGGCACAGATACGCAGTATTTT.

The chain joins TRBV29-1 to TRBJ1-2, with TRBD1 matching over 7 bases. CDR3 length: 15 amino acids. V lost 7 bases to trimming and J lost 4 bases; unmatched junction nucleotides: 15. CDR1 and CDR2 from the germline V gene are SQVTM and ANQGSEA. The CDR3 spells CSDDGQAKGLYGYTF. CDR3 nucleotides: TGCAGCGACGACGGACAGGCCAAGGGACTCTATGGCTACACCTTC. The full variable domain, its missing parts supplied by reference TRBV29-1 and TRBJ1-2, is SAVISQKPSRDICQRGTSLTIQCQVDSQVTMMFWYRQQPGQSLTLIATANQGSEATYESGFVIDKFPISRPNLTFSTLTVSNMSPEDSSIYLCSDDGQAKGLYGYTFGSGTRLTVV.

This chain links TRBV25-1 with TRBJ1-2; 7 bases are a match to TRBD1. Germline CDR1 reads MGHDK; CDR2 reads SYGVNS. The CDR3 contains 13 residues. After removal of 6 bases from V and 4 bases from J, the junction contained 5 bases not matched to a gene. This CDR3 is CASSMDRLYGYTF. The CDR3 DNA follows: TGTGCCAGCAGCATGGACAGGCTCTATGGCTACACCTTC.

The CDR3 DNA reads TGTGCCAGCAGCCGAGTAGCTAGCGGGAGCACAGATACGCAGTATTTT. Its translation is CASSRVASGSTDTQYF. This rearrangement joins TRBV3-1 to TRBJ2-3, with TRBD2 matching over 8 bases. This CDR3 has 16 amino acids. Germline V gene sequence: CDR1 LGHDT, CDR2 YNNKEL (reference sequence). The V and J ends lost 4 bases and 0 bases, in that order; junction bases with no gene match: 6.

This chain joins TRBV7-2 and TRBJ2-1; D remains unclear. The CDR3 has 12 amino acids. The germline V and J ends were trimmed by 1 base and 15 bases, with 13 bases remaining between them. The germline V gene encodes CDR1 SGHTA and CDR2 FQGNSA. CDR3 amino acids: CASSLVEPRVFF. CDR3 nucleotide sequence: TGTGCCAGCAGCTTAGTGGAACCTCGGGTGTTCTTC. The full variable domain, with the rest looked up from reference TRBV7-2 and TRBJ2-1, is GAGVSQSPSNKVTEKGKDVELRCDPISGHTALYWYRQSLGQGLEFLIYFQGNSAPDKSGLPSDRFSAERTGGSVSTLTIQRTQQEDSAVYLCASSLVEPRVFFGPGTRLTVL.

In its sample, this clonotype was seen a few times. CDR3 region: CASRAGLALDTQYF. CDR3 bases: TGTGCCAGCAGGGCAGGACTAGCGTTGGATACGCAGTATTTT. V gene TRBV2 combines with J gene TRBJ2-3; 9 bases fit TRBD2. Looked up from germline, CDR1 is SNHLY and CDR2 is FYNNEI. The CDR3 loop spans 14 amino acids. The trim removed 6 bases at V and 6 bases at J, leaving 7 bases unmatched.

The chain joins TRBV5-1 to TRBJ2-7, with D possibly TRBD2 on 6 matching bases. The germline CDR1 and CDR2 sequences are SGHRS and YFSETQ. V was trimmed by 4 bases and J by 6 bases, leaving 14 bases between them. CDR3 length: 13 residues. The CDR3 sequence is CASSRDSAAEQYF. The CDR3 nucleotides read TGCGCCAGCAGCCGGGACTCGGCAGCCGAGCAGTACTTC.

This clonotype was found a few times. The V and J genes are TRBV27 and TRBJ2-1; D not certain. The V end was cut by 6 bases, the J end by 2 bases, with 14 bases between. Per germline, CDR1 MNHEY and CDR2 SMNVEV (reference sequence). This CDR3 has 15 residues. CDR3 loop: CASSPLPGPYNEQFF. The DNA of the CDR3 is TGTGCCAGCAGCCCTTTGCCGGGCCCCTACAATGAGCAGTTCTTC.

The genes are TRBV29-1 and TRBJ1-1; 11 nucleotides match TRBD1. The CDR3 is 15 residues long. The V segment lost 7 bases and the J segment 5 bases; nucleotides outside the gene matches: 12. Per the germline V gene, CDR1 is SQVTM and CDR2 is ANQGSEA. The CDR3 loop reads CSGTGTGGKRTEAFF. The CDR3 region has the DNA TGCAGCGGTACCGGGACAGGGGGGAAACGGACTGAAGCTTTCTTT.

V gene TRBV25-1 combines with J gene TRBJ2-3, with 9 bases that match TRBD2. The V and J ends lost 0 bases and 1 base, in that order; junction bases with no gene match: 2. The CDR3 has 16 amino acids. From germline, CDR1 is MGHDK and CDR2 SYGVNS. The CDR3 sequence: CASSEYASGGTDTQYF. CDR3 DNA: TGTGCCAGCAGTGAATACGCTAGCGGGGGCACAGATACGCAGTATTTT.